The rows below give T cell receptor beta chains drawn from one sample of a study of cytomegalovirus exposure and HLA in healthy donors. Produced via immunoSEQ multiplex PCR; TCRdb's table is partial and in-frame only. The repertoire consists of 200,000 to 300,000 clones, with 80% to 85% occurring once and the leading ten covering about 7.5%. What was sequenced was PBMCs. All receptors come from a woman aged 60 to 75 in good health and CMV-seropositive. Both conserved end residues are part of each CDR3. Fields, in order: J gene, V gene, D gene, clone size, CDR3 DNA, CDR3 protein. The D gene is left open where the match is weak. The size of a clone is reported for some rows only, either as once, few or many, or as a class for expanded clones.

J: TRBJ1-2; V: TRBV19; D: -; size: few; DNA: TGTGCCAGTAGTATAAGAACAGTTTCTTATGGCTACACCTTC; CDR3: CASSIRTVSYGYTF
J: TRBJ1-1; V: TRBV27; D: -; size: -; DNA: TGTGCCAGCAGGACAGTTCCCATGAACACTGAAGCTTTCTTT; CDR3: CASRTVPMNTEAFF
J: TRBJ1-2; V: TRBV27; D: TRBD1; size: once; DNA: TGTGCCAGCAGTTTTTCCGCGGACAGGTCTAATTGCACCTTC; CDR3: CASSFSADRSNCTF
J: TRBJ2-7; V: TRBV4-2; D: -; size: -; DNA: TGTGCCAGCAGCCAAGGCAGTTCCTACGAGCAGTACTTC; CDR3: CASSQGSSYEQYF
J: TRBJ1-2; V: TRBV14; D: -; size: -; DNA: TGTGCCAGCAGCCAAGGCGCCAGGGTCGGCGGCTACACCTTC; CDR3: CASSQGARVGGYTF
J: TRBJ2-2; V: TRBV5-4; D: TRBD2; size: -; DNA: TGTGCCAGCAGCTTGGGTAGCGCGGGGGTGAGCGGGGAGCTGTTTTTT; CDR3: CASSLGSAGVSGELFF
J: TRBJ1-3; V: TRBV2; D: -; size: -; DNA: TGTGCCAGCAGTGTCGAGGGAATCTCTGGAAACACCATATATTTT; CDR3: CASSVEGISGNTIYF
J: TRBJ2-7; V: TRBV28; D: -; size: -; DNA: TGTGCCAGCAGTTTACGGGGGGGACAGGGCCGCGAGCAGTACTTC; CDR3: CASSLRGGQGREQYF
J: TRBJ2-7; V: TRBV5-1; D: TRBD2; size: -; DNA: TGCGCCAGCAGCGTGGGACTAGCGGGAGGCCACGAGCAGTACTTC; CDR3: CASSVGLAGGHEQYF
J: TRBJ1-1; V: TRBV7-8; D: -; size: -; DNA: TGTGCCAGCAGCTTAGGAGTAGGCAGGGGCACTGAAGCTTTCTTT; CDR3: CASSLGVGRGTEAFF
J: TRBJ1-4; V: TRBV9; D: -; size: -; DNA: TGTGCCAGCAGCGTAGAAATAGGGAGAGGTAAAAAACTGTTTTTT; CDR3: CASSVEIGRGKKLFF
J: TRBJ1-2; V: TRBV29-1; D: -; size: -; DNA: TGCAGCGTTCCCCGGGGGAATGGCTACACCTTC; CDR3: CSVPRGNGYTF
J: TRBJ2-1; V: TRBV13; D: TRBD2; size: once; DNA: TGTGCCAGCAGCCTAGGACTAGCGGGCCTAGAGGGGCATGAGCAGTTCTTC; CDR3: CASSLGLAGLEGHEQFF
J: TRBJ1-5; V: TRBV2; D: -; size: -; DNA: TGTGCCAGCAGTAGAGCCCAGGGAAATAGCAATCAGCCCCAGCATTTT; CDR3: CASSRAQGNSNQPQHF
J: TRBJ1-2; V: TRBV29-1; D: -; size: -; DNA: TGCAGCGTTGGCCAGGGCTATGGCTACACCTTC; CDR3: CSVGQGYGYTF
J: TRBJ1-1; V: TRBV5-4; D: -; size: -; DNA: TGTGCCACCGAGGACAATGAAGCTTTCTTT; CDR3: CATEDNEAFF
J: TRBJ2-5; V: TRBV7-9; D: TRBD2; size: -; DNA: TGTGCCAGCAGCTCGGGGAGGACTAGCGGAGTCTTGAAGGCCCAGTACTTC; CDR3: CASSSGRTSGVLKAQYF
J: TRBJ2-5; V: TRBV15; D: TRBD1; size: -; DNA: TGTGCCACCAGCAGAGGACAGGGGGCCGAGACCCAGTACTTC; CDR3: CATSRGQGAETQYF
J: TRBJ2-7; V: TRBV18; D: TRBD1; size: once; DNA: TGTGCCAGCTCACCGCGACAGGGCGACGAGCAGTACTTC; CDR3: CASSPRQGDEQYF
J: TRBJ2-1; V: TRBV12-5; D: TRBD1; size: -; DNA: TGTGCTAGTGGTTCGGGACAGGTCTTCTACAATGAGCAGTTCTTC; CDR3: CASGSGQVFYNEQFF
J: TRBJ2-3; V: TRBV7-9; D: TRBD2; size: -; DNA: TGTTCCAGCAGCTTGGCGGGACTAGCGGGTACAGATACGCAGTATTTT; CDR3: CSSSLAGLAGTDTQYF
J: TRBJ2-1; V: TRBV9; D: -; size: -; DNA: TGTGCCAGCAGTCCCATACGGGAAACCTACAATGAGCAGTTCTTC; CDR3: CASSPIRETYNEQFF
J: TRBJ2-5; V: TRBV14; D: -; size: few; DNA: TGTGCCAGCAGCCAAGAATATACGGGAGTGGGAGAGACCCAGTACTTC; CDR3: CASSQEYTGVGETQYF
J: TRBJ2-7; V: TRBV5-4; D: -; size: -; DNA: TGTGCCAGCACCGACAGGTTTACCTACGAGCAGTACTTC; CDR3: CASTDRFTYEQYF
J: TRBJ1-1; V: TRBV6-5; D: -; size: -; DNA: TGTGCCAGCAGTTACGCGGGGGGTCAGACTGAAGCTTTCTTT; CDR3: CASSYAGGQTEAFF
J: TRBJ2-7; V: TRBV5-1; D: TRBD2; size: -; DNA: TGCGCCAGCAGCTACGAGGGAGGGCTTCTCGACGAGCAGTACTTC; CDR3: CASSYEGGLLDEQYF
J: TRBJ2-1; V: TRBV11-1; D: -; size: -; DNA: TGTGCCAGCAGCCCGCAGGCCTACAATGAGCAGTTCTTC; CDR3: CASSPQAYNEQFF
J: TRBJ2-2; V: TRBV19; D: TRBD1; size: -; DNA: TGTGCCAGTACCCGCGGACGGGACAGAAACACCGGGGAGCTGTTTTTT; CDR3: CASTRGRDRNTGELFF